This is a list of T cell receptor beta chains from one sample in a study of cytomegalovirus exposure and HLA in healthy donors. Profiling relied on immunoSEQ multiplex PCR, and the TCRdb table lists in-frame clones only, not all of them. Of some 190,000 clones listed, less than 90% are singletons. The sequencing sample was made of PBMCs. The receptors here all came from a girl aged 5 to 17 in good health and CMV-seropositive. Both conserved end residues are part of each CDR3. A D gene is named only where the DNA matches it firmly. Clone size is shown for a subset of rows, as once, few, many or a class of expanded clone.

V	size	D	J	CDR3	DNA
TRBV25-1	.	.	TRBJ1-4	CASSESRDHEKLFF	TGTGCCAGCAGTGAATCCAGGGATCATGAAAAACTGTTTTTT
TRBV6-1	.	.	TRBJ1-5	CASRAYSNQPQHF	TGTGCCAGCAGGGCTTATAGCAATCAGCCCCAGCATTTT
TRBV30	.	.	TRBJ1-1	CAWRTDPGTPNTEAFF	TGTGCCTGGAGGACTGACCCCGGGACTCCCAACACTGAAGCTTTCTTT
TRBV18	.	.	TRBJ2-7	CASSPQGAYEQYF	TGTGCCAGCTCACCACAGGGGGCCTACGAGCAGTACTTC
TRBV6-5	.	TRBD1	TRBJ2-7	CASRHRPGTGVEQYF	TGTGCCAGCAGACACCGGCCCGGGACAGGGGTCGAGCAGTACTTC
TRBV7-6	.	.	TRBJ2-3	CASSLVAQSTDTQYF	TGTGCCAGCAGCTTAGTCGCGCAAAGCACAGATACGCAGTATTTT
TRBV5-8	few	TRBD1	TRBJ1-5	CASSKTTGDHSNQPQHF	TGTGCCAGCAGCAAAACAACAGGGGATCATAGCAATCAGCCCCAGCATTTT
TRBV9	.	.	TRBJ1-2	CASSGFGRGYTF	TGTGCCAGCAGCGGTTTCGGTCGGGGCTACACCTTC
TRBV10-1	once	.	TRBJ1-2	CASSRGGVTGDGYTF	TGCGCCAGCAGTCGGGGAGGGGTGACCGGTGATGGCTACACCTTC
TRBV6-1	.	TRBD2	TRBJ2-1	CASSAGTSGNNEQFF	TGTGCCAGCAGTGCCGGGACTAGCGGAAACAATGAGCAGTTCTTC
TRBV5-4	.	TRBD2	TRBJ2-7	CASSRGLAGGPWEQYF	TGTGCCAGCAGCCGCGGGCTAGCGGGAGGGCCGTGGGAGCAGTACTTC
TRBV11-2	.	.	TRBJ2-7	CASSLLGSSYEQYF	TGTGCCAGCAGCTTACTCGGTAGCTCCTACGAGCAGTACTTC
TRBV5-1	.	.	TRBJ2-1	CASSLGLASYNEQFF	TGCGCCAGCAGCTTGGGGTTAGCGTCCTACAATGAGCAGTTCTTC
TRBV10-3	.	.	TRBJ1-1	CAIGWPNTEAFF	TGTGCCATCGGTTGGCCAAACACTGAAGCTTTCTTT
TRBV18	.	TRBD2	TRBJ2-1	CAPGTSENNEQFF	TGTGCCCCGGGAACTAGCGAAAACAATGAGCAGTTCTTC
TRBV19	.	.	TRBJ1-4	CASVQQGTNEKLFF	TGTGCCAGTGTACAACAGGGAACTAATGAAAAACTGTTTTTT
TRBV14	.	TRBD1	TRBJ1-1	CASGQGGTEAFF	TGTGCCAGCGGACAGGGGGGCACTGAAGCTTTCTTT
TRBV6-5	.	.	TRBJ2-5	CASSYSSRGKEETQYF	TGTGCCAGCAGTTACTCATCCAGGGGTAAGGAAGAGACCCAGTACTTC
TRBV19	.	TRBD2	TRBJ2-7	CASSSGGGYEQYF	TGTGCCAGTAGTTCGGGCGGGGGCTACGAGCAGTACTTC
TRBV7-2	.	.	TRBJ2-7	CASSLVGRYEQYF	TGTGCCAGCAGCTTAGTGGGCCGCTACGAGCAGTACTTC
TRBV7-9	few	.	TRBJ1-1	CASSLWPLKAFF	TGTGCCAGCAGCTTATGGCCGTTAAAAGCTTTCTTT
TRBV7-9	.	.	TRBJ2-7	CASSSGSGLSYEQYF	TGTGCCAGCAGCTCGGGGTCTGGACTCTCCTACGAGCAGTACTTC
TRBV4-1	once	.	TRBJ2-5	CASSQGRQAQETQYF	TGCGCCAGCAGCCAAGGTCGCCAAGCACAAGAGACCCAGTACTTC
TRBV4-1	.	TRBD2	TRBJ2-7	CASSQLKTGTSYSYEQYF	TGCGCCAGCAGCCAGTTGAAGACCGGGACTAGCTACTCCTACGAGCAGTACTTC
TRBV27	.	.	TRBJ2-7	CASSRLGDNPYEQYF	TGTGCCAGCAGCCGCCTTGGGGACAACCCCTACGAGCAGTACTTC
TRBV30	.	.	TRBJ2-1	CAWRVWAYNEQFF	TGTGCCTGGCGGGTCTGGGCCTACAATGAGCAGTTCTTC
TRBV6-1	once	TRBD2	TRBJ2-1	CASLTGTRLTGEQFF	TGTGCCAGTCTCACCGGGACTAGGTTAACCGGTGAGCAGTTCTTC
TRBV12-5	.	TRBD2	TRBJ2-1	CASGPTSGSSVGEQFF	TGTGCTAGTGGCCCGACTAGCGGGAGTTCCGTGGGCGAGCAGTTCTTC
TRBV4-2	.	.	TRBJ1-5	CASSPNQPQHF	TGTGCCAGCAGTCCGAATCAGCCCCAGCATTTT